The clone carrying this T cell receptor beta chain was detected only a few times. Its target is unknown. As the method for making TCR beta libraries, quantitative 5'-RACE with molecular barcodes was used. TCRdb used MiXCR to reprocess the 5' RACE reads, holding one entry per CDR3 protein. The sample consists of 100,000 to 150,000 distinct CDR3 sequences, 17% of them appearing once. Deletions cut 4 bases from V and 1 base from J, with 12 bases between. Looked up from germline, CDR1 is SGDLS and CDR2 is YYNGEE. The CDR3 runs to 15 residues. The sample originates from a study of CD8 T cells in ankylosing spondylitis. Overall study findings and caveats: Eight highly homologous variants formed a TCR beta motif that appeared characteristic of ankylosing spondylitis blood. Some of the motif variants had earlier been found in reactive arthritis patients' fluid and blood. Disease-linked clones displayed a CD8+ phenotype and appeared relatively rarely in peripheral blood. The study looked at matched synovial fluid samples from ankylosing spondylitis patients. Disease-linked clones were reported to be significantly enriched there.

The J gene is TRBJ1-5, the V gene TRBV9; TRBD1 is a possible D gene (6 bases). The sequenced material came from blood, either unsorted or a sorted T cell fraction (not recorded which). This sequence originates from a male donor with ankylosing spondylitis. CDR3 sequence reads: CASSPGGGSNQPQHF. The CDR3 bases are TGTGCCAGCAGCCCTGGGGGCGGCAGCAATCAGCCCCAGCATTTT.